This T cell receptor beta chain was captured in a study of T-cell reconstitution after alpha-beta-depleted transplantation in children. Overall study results and limits: Two months or so post-transplant, alpha-beta T cells reportedly derived from several hundred expanded graft clones. The study traced high day-60 TCRbeta diversity in some patients to surviving recipient T cells and thymic progenitors. T-cell counts and diversity at one year following transplant were attributed mainly to newly produced T cells.

Germline-derived CDR1 and CDR2 are SGHTA and FQGTGA. Trimming took 5 bases from V and 2 from J; bases not matched to a gene: 5. The CDR3 loop spans 15 amino acids. TCRbeta library construction was performed incorporating unique molecular identifiers. TCRdb reanalysed the PCR reads using MiXCR and keeps one entry per CDR3 protein. The sample comprises some 200,000 distinct CDR3 sequences, 7% to 9% of which are singletons, and 35% to 40% rests with the top ten. This clonotype was observed many times. The antigen is undetermined. The starting material was PBMCs, mostly from graft donor cells, obtained 360 days after TCRalphabeta/CD19-depleted stem cell transplant. This clonotype originated in a male patient between 2 and 15 years old who had a stem cell transplant for acute myeloid leukemia, so the T cells may come from the graft donor. J is TRBJ2-3 and V is TRBV7-3, with 9 bases aligning to TRBD1. In DNA form, the CDR3 reads TGTGCCAGCAGCCAACAGGGGGCTTTCACAGATACGCAGTATTTT. This encodes CASSQQGAFTDTQYF. Based on the CDR3 plus reference TRBV7-3 and TRBJ2-3, the full variable domain is GAGVSQTPSNKVTEKGKYVELRCDPISGHTALYWYRQSLGQGPEFLIYFQGTGAADDSGLPNDRFFAVRPEGSVSTLKIQRTERGDSAVYLCASSQQGAFTDTQYFGPGTRLTVL.